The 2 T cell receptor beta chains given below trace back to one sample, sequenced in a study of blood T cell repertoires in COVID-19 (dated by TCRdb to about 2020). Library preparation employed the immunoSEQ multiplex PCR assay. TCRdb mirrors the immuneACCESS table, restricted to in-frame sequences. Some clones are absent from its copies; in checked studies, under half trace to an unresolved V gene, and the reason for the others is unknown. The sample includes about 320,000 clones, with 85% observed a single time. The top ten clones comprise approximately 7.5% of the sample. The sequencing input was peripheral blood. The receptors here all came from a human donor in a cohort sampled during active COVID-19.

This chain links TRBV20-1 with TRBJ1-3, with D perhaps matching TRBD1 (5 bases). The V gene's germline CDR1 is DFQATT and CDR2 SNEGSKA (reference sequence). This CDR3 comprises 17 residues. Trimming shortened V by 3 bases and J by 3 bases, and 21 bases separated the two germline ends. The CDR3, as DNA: TGCAGTGCTAGTAGTGTTCCAGGACAATCCTATGGAAACACCATATATTTT. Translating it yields CSASSVPGQSYGNTIYF.

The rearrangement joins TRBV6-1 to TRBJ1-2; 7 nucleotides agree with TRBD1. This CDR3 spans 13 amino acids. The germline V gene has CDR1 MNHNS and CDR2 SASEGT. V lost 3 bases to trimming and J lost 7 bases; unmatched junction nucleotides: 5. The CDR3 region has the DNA TGTGCCAGCAGTGAGGAGGGGGCGCGTGGCTACACCTTC. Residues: CASSEEGARGYTF.